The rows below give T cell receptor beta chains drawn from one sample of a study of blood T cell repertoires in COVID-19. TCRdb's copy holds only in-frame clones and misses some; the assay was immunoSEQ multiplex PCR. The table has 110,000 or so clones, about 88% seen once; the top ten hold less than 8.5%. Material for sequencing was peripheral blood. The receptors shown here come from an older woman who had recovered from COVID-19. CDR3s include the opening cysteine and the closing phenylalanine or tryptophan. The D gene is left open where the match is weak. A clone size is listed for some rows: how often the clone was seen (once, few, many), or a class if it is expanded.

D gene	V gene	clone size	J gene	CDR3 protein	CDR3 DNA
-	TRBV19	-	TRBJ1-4	CASSMGGRPNYREKLFF	TGTGCCAGTAGTATGGGGGGACGGCCGAATTACAGGGAAAAACTGTTTTTT
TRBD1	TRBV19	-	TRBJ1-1	CASSDRGSEAFF	TGTGCCAGTAGTGACAGGGGCTCTGAAGCTTTCTTT
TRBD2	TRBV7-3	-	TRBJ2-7	CASSGTSGGAHEQYF	TGTGCCAGCAGTGGGACTAGCGGGGGGGCGCACGAGCAGTACTTC
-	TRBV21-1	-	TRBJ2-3	CASSIHTDTQYF	TGTGCCAGCAGCATCCACACAGATACGCAGTATTTT
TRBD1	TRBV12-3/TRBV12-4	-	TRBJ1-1	CASDSRGWTEAFF	TGTGCCAGCGACTCCAGGGGGTGGACTGAAGCTTTCTTT
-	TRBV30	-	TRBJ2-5	CAWSVLQGPQETQYF	TGTGCCTGGAGTGTACTTCAGGGGCCCCAAGAGACCCAGTACTTC
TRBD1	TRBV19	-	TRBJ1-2	CASRSPGHLRGGYTF	TGTGCCAGTAGGAGTCCGGGACACCTCAGGGGGGGCTACACCTTC
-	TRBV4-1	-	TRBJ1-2	CASSPGVGGYTF	TGCGCCAGCAGCCCAGGGGTAGGGGGCTACACCTTC
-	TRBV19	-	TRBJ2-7	CARFYRKGVYEQYF	TGTGCCAGATTCTACAGGAAGGGCGTCTACGAGCAGTACTTC
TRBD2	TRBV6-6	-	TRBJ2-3	CASSYGGVRTDTQYF	TGTGCCAGCAGTTACGGGGGGGTGCGCACAGATACGCAGTATTTT
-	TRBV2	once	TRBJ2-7	CASIGGWRDYEQYF	TGTGCCAGCATAGGGGGCTGGAGGGACTACGAGCAGTACTTC
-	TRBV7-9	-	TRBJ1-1	CASSLGRAILLNTEAFF	TGTGCCAGCAGCTTAGGCAGGGCCATCCTACTGAACACTGAAGCTTTCTTT
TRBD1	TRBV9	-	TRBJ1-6	CASSPGQGGNSPLHF	TGTGCCAGCAGCCCCGGACAGGGGGGAAATTCACCCCTCCACTTT
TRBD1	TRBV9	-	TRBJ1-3	CASSPQGVVSGNTIYF	TGTGCCAGCAGCCCACAGGGGGTCGTCTCTGGAAACACCATATATTTT
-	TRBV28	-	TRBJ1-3	CASNGRNSGNTIYF	TGTGCCAGCAACGGCAGGAACTCTGGAAACACCATATATTTT
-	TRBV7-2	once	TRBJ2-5	CASSFQRGSGETQYF	TGTGCCAGCAGCTTCCAAAGGGGTTCGGGAGAGACCCAGTACTTC
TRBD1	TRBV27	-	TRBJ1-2	CASSLWTGGSGYTF	TGTGCCAGCAGTTTATGGACAGGGGGCTCGGGCTACACCTTC
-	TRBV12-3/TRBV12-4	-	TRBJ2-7	CASSPDRPAEQYF	TGTGCCAGCAGTCCGGACAGACCGGCCGAGCAGTACTTC
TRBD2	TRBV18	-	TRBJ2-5	CASSRGTSGSETQYF	TGTGCCAGCTCACGGGGGACTAGCGGGAGCGAGACCCAGTACTTC
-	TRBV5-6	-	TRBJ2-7	CASSLDTRSYEQYF	TGTGCCAGCAGTCTCGACACTCGCTCCTACGAGCAGTACTTC
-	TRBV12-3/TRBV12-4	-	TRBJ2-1	CASRADGRDEQFF	TGTGCCAGCAGGGCGGACGGGAGAGATGAGCAGTTCTTC
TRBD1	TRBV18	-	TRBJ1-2	CASSDRGQGAANYGYTF	TGTGCCAGCTCCGACCGCGGACAGGGGGCGGCTAACTATGGCTACACCTTC
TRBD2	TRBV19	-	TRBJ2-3	CASTNGGKADTQYF	TGTGCCAGTACCAACGGGGGGAAGGCAGATACGCAGTATTTT
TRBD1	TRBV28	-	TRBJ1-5	CASRPGRQGGNQPQHF	TGTGCCAGCAGACCTGGCAGACAGGGGGGCAATCAGCCCCAGCATTTT
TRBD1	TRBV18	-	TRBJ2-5	CASSPSRQGVRETQYF	TGTGCCAGCTCACCAAGTAGACAGGGGGTGCGAGAGACCCAGTACTTC
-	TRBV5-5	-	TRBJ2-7	CASRQASSYEQYF	TGTGCCAGCCGACAGGCGAGCTCCTACGAGCAGTACTTC
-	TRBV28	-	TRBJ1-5	CASSYERQPQHF	TGTGCCAGCAGTTATGAGCGTCAGCCCCAGCATTTT
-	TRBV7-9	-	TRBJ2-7	CASSLGQLTSSYEQYF	TGTGCCAGCAGCTTAGGACAGCTAACGAGCTCCTACGAGCAGTACTTC